The clone carrying this TCR beta chain showed up just once. The target antigen is unknown. Only in-frame clones appear in the TCRdb table, and some are missing; sequencing was by immunoSEQ multiplex PCR. The sample has around 140,000 clones; 80% to 95% are singletons. This sample was taken from a study of T cell responses to AZD1222 COVID-19 vaccine. As for the study in general: Second doses that came at about 4 or about 12 weeks were put together.

Germline V gives CDR1 SQVTM, CDR2 ANQGSEA. The CDR3 covers 13 residues. Trimming removed 0 bases at V and 7 bases at J, with 10 bases between. Study-wide results and limits: Targeting of unmutated variant regions was reportedly seen in nearly half of spike-specific TCRs. Clonal diversity may have been underestimated, and the donors were mostly white British, with more females than males.

The sequence derives from an adult in good health. Specimen: peripheral blood, collected on day 0 of AZD1222 vaccination. The chain combines TRBV29-1 with TRBJ1-5; D not resolved. CDR3 sequence reads: CSVEDRAGQPQHF. CDR3 in DNA: TGCAGCGTTGAAGATCGTGCGGGGCAGCCCCAGCATTTT.